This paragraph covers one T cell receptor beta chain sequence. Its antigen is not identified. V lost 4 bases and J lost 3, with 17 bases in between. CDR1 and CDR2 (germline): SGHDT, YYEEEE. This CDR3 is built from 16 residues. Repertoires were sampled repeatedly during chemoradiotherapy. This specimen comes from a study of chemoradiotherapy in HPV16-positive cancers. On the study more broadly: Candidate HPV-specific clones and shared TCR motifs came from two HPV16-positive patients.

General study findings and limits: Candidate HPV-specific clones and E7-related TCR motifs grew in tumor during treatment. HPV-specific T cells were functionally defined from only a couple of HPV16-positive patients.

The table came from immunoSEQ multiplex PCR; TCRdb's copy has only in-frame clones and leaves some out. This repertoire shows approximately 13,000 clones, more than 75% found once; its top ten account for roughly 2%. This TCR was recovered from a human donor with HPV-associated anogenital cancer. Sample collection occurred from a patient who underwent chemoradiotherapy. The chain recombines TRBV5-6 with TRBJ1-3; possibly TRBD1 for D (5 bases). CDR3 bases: TGTGCCAGCAGCGCCAGGGTGGCCGCCTTTGGAAACACCATATATTTT. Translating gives CASSARVAAFGNTIYF.